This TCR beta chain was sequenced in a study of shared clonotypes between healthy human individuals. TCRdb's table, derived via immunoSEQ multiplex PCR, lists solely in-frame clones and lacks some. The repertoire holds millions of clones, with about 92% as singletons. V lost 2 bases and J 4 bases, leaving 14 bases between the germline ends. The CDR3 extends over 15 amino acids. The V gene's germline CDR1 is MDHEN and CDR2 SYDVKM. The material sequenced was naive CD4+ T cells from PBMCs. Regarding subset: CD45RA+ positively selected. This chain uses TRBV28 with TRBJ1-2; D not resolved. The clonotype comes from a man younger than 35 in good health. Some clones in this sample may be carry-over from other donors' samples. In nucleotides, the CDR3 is TGTGCCAGCAGTTTAGTGGGCGGACCAGCCTATGGCTACACCTTC. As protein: CASSLVGGPAYGYTF.